One sample yielded the 29 T cell receptor beta chains listed below, sequenced in a study of persistence of HIV-infected CD4 T cells. This was the immunoSEQ version 4 assay in survey mode. The table came from immunoSEQ multiplex PCR; TCRdb's copy has only in-frame clones and leaves some out. Among over 30,000 clones, about four fifths were seen once, and the ten largest hold 5% to 7%. Lysates of CMV-infected fibroblasts at 9.5 to 10 ug/mL stimulated these cells. CD40L-negative CD69-negative CD45RO-high memory CD4+ T cells were sorted as populations depleted of antigen-responding cells. These receptors lack a known antigen. The sequenced sample was CD4+ T cells sorted from PBMCs after roughly 20-hour stimulation, obtained from a patient who received antiretroviral therapy. The origin of the receptors is an adult woman with HIV who was CMV-seropositive.

The chain is built from TRBV18 and TRBJ2-4, with D possibly TRBD2 on 6 matching bases. Germline loops: CDR1 KGHSH, CDR2 LQKENI. Trimming removed 3 bases at V and 7 bases at J, with 10 bases between. The CDR3 has 13 amino acids. CDR3 sequence: CASSPAGGNIQYF. CDR3 sequence (DNA): TGTGCCAGCTCACCTGCCGGAGGGAACATTCAGTACTTC.

V is TRBV5-6 and J is TRBJ1-6; TRBD1 matches at 7 bases. Germline loops: CDR1 SGHDT, CDR2 YYEEEE. This CDR3 has 16 amino acids. V shed 5 bases and J 3 bases; nucleotides not matched to a gene: 8. CDR3 sequence (DNA): TGTGCCAGCAGTCGACGGACAGGCCTCTATAATTCACCCCTCCACTTT. This translates into CASSRRTGLYNSPLHF.

V is TRBV15 and J is TRBJ2-7; a possible D gene is TRBD2 (6 bases). Germline V gene lookup returns CDR1 LNHNV and CDR2 YYDKDF (reference sequence). The length of the CDR3 is 12 residues. V lost 3 bases and J lost 3, with 6 bases in between. CDR3 amino acids: CATSRDYYEQYF. The CDR3 DNA follows: TGTGCCACCAGCAGGGACTACTACGAGCAGTACTTC.

This clone was recorded once. This sequence joins TRBV21-1 and TRBJ2-1; TRBD1 was called by the table and not checked on the DNA. TRBV21-1 is shown as a pseudogene. The CDR3 sequence is 21 residues long. The CDR3 DNA follows: TGTGCCAGCAGCAAAATGGGGACCTCCAAAGGGTCCAGGGGGCGATACAATGAGCAGTTCTTC. Translated: CASSKMGTSKGSRGRYNEQFF.

The chain has TRBV14 and TRBJ1-1; no reliable D call. The CDR3 loop spans 14 amino acids. CDR1 is SGHDN and CDR2 is FVKESK in the germline V gene. V was pared by 4 bases and J by 1 base, with 10 bases between. DNA of the CDR3: TGTGCCAGCAGCCCTCTCAGACAGAACACTGAAGCTTTCTTT. As protein: CASSPLRQNTEAFF.

This chain connects TRBV9 to TRBJ1-3, with 7 bases identical to TRBD1. The CDR3 loop spans 15 amino acids. Losses at the gene ends were 3 bases for V and 1 base for J; bases not matched to a gene: 4. Germline assignment: CDR1 SGDLS and CDR2 YYNGEE. CDR3 sequence reads: CASSEQTGSGNTIYF. CDR3 nucleotide sequence: TGTGCCAGCAGCGAACAGACAGGGTCTGGAAACACCATATATTTT.

The chain uses TRBV3-1 (or the pseudogene TRBV3-2) and TRBJ2-1; 8 bases fit TRBD2. V shed 3 bases, J shed 6 bases, and the junction held 13 bases outside the gene matches. The CDR3 runs 17 residues. Germline V gene sequence: CDR1 LGHDT, CDR2 YNNKEL (reference sequence). CDR3 residues: CASSHRGLVMGGNEQFF. The CDR3 DNA sequence: TGTGCCAGCAGCCATAGGGGACTAGTAATGGGCGGCAATGAGCAGTTCTTC.

The chain carries TRBV28 and TRBJ1-6; maybe TRBD1 (5 bases). This CDR3 is built from 13 residues. Germline values: CDR1 MDHEN, CDR2 SYDVKM. V gave up 11 bases and J gave up 5 bases, with 13 bases separating them. The CDR3 DNA follows: TGTGCCGTCGGGGCCCGCGATAATTCACCCCTCCACTTT. Its translation is CAVGARDNSPLHF.

The rearrangement links TRBV9 to TRBJ1-2; 7 bases agree with TRBD1. The trim removed 2 bases at V and 0 bases at J, leaving 13 bases unmatched. Germline V gives CDR1 SGDLS, CDR2 YYNGEE. The CDR3 is made up of 18 amino acids. The DNA of the CDR3 is TGTGCCAGCAGCGTCGGGGTCAGGGGGGCGACGGCTAACTATGGCTACACCTTC. Translated, it gives CASSVGVRGATANYGYTF.

This clone was detected only a few times. This chain links TRBV11-3 with TRBJ1-6; D may be TRBD1 (5 bases). The CDR3 has 15 amino acids. V was trimmed by 0 bases and J by 9 bases, leaving 12 bases between them. CDR1 and CDR2 from the germline V gene are SGHNT and YENEEA. The chain's CDR3 is CASSLDEQAFSPLHF. DNA for the CDR3: TGTGCCAGCAGCTTAGATGAACAGGCGTTTTCACCCCTCCACTTT.

The chain recombines TRBV3-1 (or the pseudogene TRBV3-2) with TRBJ1-1; 7 bases agree with TRBD1. Germline CDR1 LGHDT, CDR2 YNNKEL (reference sequence). This CDR3 has 19 amino acids. Germline trimming cut 1 base from V and 4 bases from J; bases unmatched to any gene: 18. CDR3 loop: CASSQGDGAGTVRSTEAFF. As DNA, the CDR3 is TGTGCCAGCAGCCAAGGGGACGGGGCAGGGACAGTGAGGAGCACTGAAGCTTTCTTT.

V is TRBV15 and J is TRBJ2-7; D may be TRBD2 (5 bases). This CDR3 spans 13 amino acids. Germline CDR1 and CDR2: LNHNV and YYDKDF (reference sequence). The ends were cut back, 5 bases at V and 7 bases at J, with 15 bases in the middle. CDR3 bases: TGTGCCACCAGCGTCTCGGTACTAGGTGAGCAGTACTTC. It yields the protein CATSVSVLGEQYF. Together with reference TRBV15 and TRBJ2-7, the CDR3 gives the full variable domain: DAMVIQNPRYQVTQFGKPVTLSCSQTLNHNVMYWYQQKSSQAPKLLFHYYDKDFNNEADTPDNFQSRRPNTSFCFLDIRSPGLGDTAMYLCATSVSVLGEQYFGPGTRLTVT.

This chain links TRBV9 with TRBJ1-6, with no clear D. V lost 0 bases and J lost 10, with 11 bases in between. Germline loops: CDR1 SGDLS, CDR2 YYNGEE. The CDR3 is 14 residues long. CDR3 amino acids: CASSVGGMKSPLHF. The CDR3 region has the DNA TGTGCCAGCAGCGTAGGAGGAATGAAGTCACCCCTCCACTTT.

The chain carries TRBV5-8 and TRBJ2-7; no definite D call. V shed 2 bases and J shed 3 bases, with 12 bases lying between them. The CDR3 runs to 14 residues. Germline V lookup: CDR1 SGHTS, CDR2 YDEGEE. CDR3 region: CASSLGSFDYEQYF. The CDR3 bases are TGTGCCAGCAGCTTAGGAAGTTTCGACTACGAGCAGTACTTC. Variable domain in full (rest from reference TRBV5-8 and TRBJ2-7): EAGVTQSPTHLIKTRGQQATLRCSPISGHTSVYWYQQALGLGLQFLLWYDEGEERNRGNFPPRFSGRQFPNYSSELNVNALELEDSALYLCASSLGSFDYEQYFGPGTRLTVT.

The chain couples TRBV6-1 to TRBJ1-5; the D gene is possibly TRBD1 (5 bases). Germline V gene lookup returns CDR1 MNHNS and CDR2 SASEGT. This CDR3 contains 16 residues. The V gene lost 2 bases and the J gene lost 0 bases, with 11 bases spanning the gap. The CDR3 loop is CASSERRGDSNQPQHF. The CDR3 nucleotides read TGTGCCAGCAGTGAACGGCGAGGGGATAGCAATCAGCCCCAGCATTTT.

This clone was detected only a few times. V and J are TRBV3-1 (or the pseudogene TRBV3-2) and TRBJ1-2, with 7 bases matching TRBD1. There are 12 residues in the CDR3. Germline V gene data show CDR1 as LGHDT and CDR2 as YNNKEL (reference sequence). V lost 9 bases and J lost 3; bases outside the gene matches: 4. The CDR3 is CASTGVDYGYTF. CDR3 bases: TGTGCCAGTACAGGGGTGGACTATGGCTACACCTTC.

This chain connects TRBV7-2 to TRBJ2-5; D tentatively fits TRBD1 or TRBD2 (6 bases each). V was pared by 2 bases and J by 4 bases, with 14 bases between. The CDR3 is made up of 15 amino acids. Germline CDR1 and CDR2: SGHTA and FQGNSA. The CDR3 nucleotides are TGTGCCAGCAGCTTACGCTGGGGGGCCAGAGAGACCCAGTACTTC. It encodes CASSLRWGARETQYF.

This chain joins TRBV10-1 and TRBJ2-1; weak D call: TRBD1 (5 bases). The CDR3 spans 16 residues. V shed 4 bases and J shed 0 bases, with 13 bases lying between them. Germline V lookup: CDR1 WNHNN, CDR2 SYGVQD (reference sequence). CDR3 amino acids: CASSGMTEISYNEQFF. CDR3 bases: TGCGCCAGCAGTGGCATGACAGAAATCTCCTACAATGAGCAGTTCTTC.

The gene calls are TRBV5-6 and TRBJ2-4; no clear D. Trimming removed 3 bases at V and 5 bases at J, with 9 bases between. CDR3 length: 13 residues. Germline V CDR1 and CDR2: SGHDT, YYEEEE. CDR3 loop: CASSSIQENIQYF. The CDR3 DNA is TGTGCCAGCAGCTCCATCCAGGAAAACATTCAGTACTTC. Full variable domain (rest looked up from reference TRBV5-6 and TRBJ2-4): DAGVTQSPTHLIKTRGQQVTLRCSPKSGHDTVSWYQQALGQGPQFIFQYYEEEERQRGNFPDRFSGHQFPNYSSELNVNALLLGDSALYLCASSSIQENIQYFGAGTRLSVL.

Here the CDR3 DNA reads TGTGCCTGGTTAGGACATAGCAATCAGCCCCAGCATTTT. The encoded protein is CAWLGHSNQPQHF. V usage is TRBV30 and J usage is TRBJ1-5, with D possibly TRBD1 on 5 matching bases. The CDR3 is 13 residues long. The V end was cut by 5 bases, the J end by 0 bases, with 8 bases between. Germline V lookup: CDR1 GTSNPN, CDR2 SVGIG (reference sequence).

This chain joins TRBV29-1 and TRBJ2-7; 9 bases agree with TRBD1. Trimming at V came to 0 bases and at J to 6 bases, leaving 12 bases not matched to a gene. Germline V gene sequence: CDR1 SQVTM, CDR2 ANQGSEA. The CDR3 length is 16 residues. The CDR3 reads CSVEDPRTGGYGEQYF. The CDR3 nucleotides are TGCAGCGTTGAAGACCCTCGAACAGGGGGCTACGGCGAGCAGTACTTC.

The chain couples TRBV2 to TRBJ2-7; 10 nucleotides align to TRBD1. J lost 5 bases, V lost 6 bases, and 7 bases had no gene match. CDR3 size: 14 residues. In germline, CDR1 is SNHLY, CDR2 FYNNEI. DNA of the CDR3: TGTGCCAGCAGGGCCGGGACAGGGGACCACGAGCAGTACTTC. Translated, it gives CASRAGTGDHEQYF.

This clone appeared a single time. The chain carries TRBV5-1 and TRBJ1-3, with D unclear. The CDR3 spans 17 residues. V lost 2 bases and J 0 bases, leaving 15 bases between the germline ends. Germline-derived CDR1 and CDR2 are SGHRS and YFSETQ. DNA for the CDR3: TGCGCCAGCAGCTTCAGCTCATTGACGAGCTCTGGAAACACCATATATTTT. Its protein is CASSFSSLTSSGNTIYF.

The chain carries TRBV18 and TRBJ1-4; D may be TRBD1 (5 bases). This CDR3 region has 15 residues. Trimming pared 4 bases from V and 3 bases from J, leaving 12 bases between. The germline CDR1 and CDR2 sequences are KGHSH and LQKENI. Here the CDR3 DNA reads TGTGCCAGCTCACAAGACAGAGCTCCTAATGAAAAACTGTTTTTT. Translating it yields CASSQDRAPNEKLFF.

This clone came up a few times. V usage is TRBV6-5 and J usage is TRBJ1-5, with D perhaps TRBD1 (6 bases). This CDR3 region has 14 residues. Germline CDR1 is MNHEY and CDR2 is SVGAGI. Deletions cut 6 bases from V and 0 bases from J, with 9 bases between. The CDR3: CASRQGYSNQPQHF. In DNA form, the CDR3 reads TGTGCCAGCAGACAGGGATATAGCAATCAGCCCCAGCATTTT.

The V gene is TRBV29-1, the J gene TRBJ2-7; possible D gene TRBD1, 5 bases. The CDR3 spans 11 residues. In germline, CDR1 is SQVTM, CDR2 ANQGSEA. Trimming cost V 6 bases and J 2 bases, with 8 bases left between them. For the CDR3, the DNA is TGCAGCGTACTGACAGCCTACGAGCAGTACTTC. Translated: CSVLTAYEQYF.

The chain employs TRBV20-1 and TRBJ2-7; the D gene is possibly TRBD1 (6 bases). The germline V gene has CDR1 DFQATT and CDR2 SNEGSKA (reference sequence). Trimming took 3 bases from V and 12 from J, leaving 15 bases between them. The CDR3 length is 11 residues. CDR3 coding DNA: TGCAGTGCTAGCAGGGGCCCGCGGTGGTACTTC. It is translated as CSASRGPRWYF.

This chain links TRBV10-3 with TRBJ1-1; no firm D call. Germline lookup yields CDR1 ENHRY and CDR2 SYGVKD. V lost 2 bases and J lost 1, with 8 bases in between. The CDR3 has 14 amino acids. The CDR3 DNA follows: TGTGCCATCAGTGAGAACGGCGGGAACACTGAAGCTTTCTTT. This codes for CAISENGGNTEAFF.

The V gene is TRBV7-9, the J gene TRBJ2-7; no definite D call. Germline V gives CDR1 SEHNR, CDR2 FQNEAQ (reference sequence). V dropped 1 base and J dropped 4 bases, with 5 bases sitting between them. This CDR3 comprises 12 residues. This CDR3 reads CASSLDLYEQYF. The CDR3 DNA sequence: TGTGCCAGCAGCTTAGACCTTTACGAGCAGTACTTC. Supplemented by reference TRBV7-9 and TRBJ2-7, the full variable domain reads DTGVSQNPRHKITKRGQNVTFRCDPISEHNRLYWYRQTLGQGPEFLTYFQNEAQLEKSRLLSDRFSAERPKGSFSTLEIQRTEQGDSAMYLCASSLDLYEQYFGPGTRLTVT.